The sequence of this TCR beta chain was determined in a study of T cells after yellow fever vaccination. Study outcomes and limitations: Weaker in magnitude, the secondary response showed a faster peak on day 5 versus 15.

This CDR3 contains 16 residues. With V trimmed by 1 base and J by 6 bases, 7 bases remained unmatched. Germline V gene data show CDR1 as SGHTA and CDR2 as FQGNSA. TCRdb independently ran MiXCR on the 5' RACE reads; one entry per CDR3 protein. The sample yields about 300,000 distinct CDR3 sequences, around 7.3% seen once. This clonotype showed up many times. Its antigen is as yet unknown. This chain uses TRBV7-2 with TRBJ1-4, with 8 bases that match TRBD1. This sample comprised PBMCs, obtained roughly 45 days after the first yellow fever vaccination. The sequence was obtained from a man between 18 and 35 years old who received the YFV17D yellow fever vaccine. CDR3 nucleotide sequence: TGTGCCAGCAGCTTAGAGCCCAGGGGGCTGGATGAAAAACTGTTTTTT. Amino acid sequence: CASSLEPRGLDEKLFF.